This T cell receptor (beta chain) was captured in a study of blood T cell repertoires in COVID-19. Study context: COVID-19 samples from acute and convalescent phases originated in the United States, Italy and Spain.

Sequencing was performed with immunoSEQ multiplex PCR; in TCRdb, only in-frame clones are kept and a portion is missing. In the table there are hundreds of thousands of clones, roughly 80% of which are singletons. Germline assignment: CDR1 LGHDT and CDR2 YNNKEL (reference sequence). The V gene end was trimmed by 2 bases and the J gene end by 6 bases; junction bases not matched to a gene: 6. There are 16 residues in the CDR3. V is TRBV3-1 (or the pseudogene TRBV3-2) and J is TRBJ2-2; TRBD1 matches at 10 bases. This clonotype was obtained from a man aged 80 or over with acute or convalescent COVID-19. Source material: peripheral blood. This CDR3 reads CASSQTGTGVSGELFF. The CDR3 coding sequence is TGTGCCAGCAGCCAAACCGGGACAGGGGTCTCCGGGGAGCTGTTTTTT.